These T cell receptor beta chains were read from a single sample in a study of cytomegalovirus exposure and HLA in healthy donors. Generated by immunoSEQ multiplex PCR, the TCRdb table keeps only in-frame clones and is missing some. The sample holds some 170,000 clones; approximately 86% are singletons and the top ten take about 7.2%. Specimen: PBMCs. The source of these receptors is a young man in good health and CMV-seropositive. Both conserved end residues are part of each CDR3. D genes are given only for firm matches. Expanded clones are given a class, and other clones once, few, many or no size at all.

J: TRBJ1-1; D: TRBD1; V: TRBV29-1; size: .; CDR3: CSVETGGGTEAFF; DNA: TGCAGCGTTGAGACAGGGGGCGGCACTGAAGCTTTCTTT
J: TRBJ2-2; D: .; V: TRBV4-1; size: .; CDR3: CASSQDEGRHGELFF; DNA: TGCGCCAGCAGCCAAGATGAGGGGCGCCACGGGGAGCTGTTTTTT
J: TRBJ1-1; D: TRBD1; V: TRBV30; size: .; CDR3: CAWTLDRGEAFF; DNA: TGTGCCTGGACCCTAGACAGGGGTGAAGCTTTCTTT
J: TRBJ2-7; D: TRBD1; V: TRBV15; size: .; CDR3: CATSREGTGSYEQYF; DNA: TGTGCCACCAGCAGGGAGGGGACAGGGAGCTACGAGCAGTACTTC
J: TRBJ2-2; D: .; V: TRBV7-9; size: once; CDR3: CASSPLGPTNTGELFF; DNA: TGTGCCAGCAGCCCCCTTGGACCCACGAACACCGGGGAGCTGTTTTTT
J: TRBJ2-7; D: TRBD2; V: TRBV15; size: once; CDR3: CATSSASGSYEQYF; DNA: TGTGCCACCAGCTCCGCTAGCGGGAGTTACGAGCAGTACTTC
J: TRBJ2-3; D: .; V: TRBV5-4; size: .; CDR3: CASSLTNTDTQYF; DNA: TGTGCCAGCAGCTTGACTAACACAGATACGCAGTATTTT
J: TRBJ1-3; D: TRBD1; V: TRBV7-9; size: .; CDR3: CASSPGTGGDGNTIYF; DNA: TGTGCCAGCAGCCCAGGGACAGGGGGCGATGGAAACACCATATATTTT
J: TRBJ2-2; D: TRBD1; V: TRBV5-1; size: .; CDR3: CASSLGDRTGELFF; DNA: TGCGCCAGCAGCTTGGGGGACAGGACCGGGGAGCTGTTTTTT
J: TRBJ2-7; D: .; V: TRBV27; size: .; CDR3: CASSLGRSSYEQYF; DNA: TGTGCCAGCAGTTTAGGGAGGAGCTCCTACGAGCAGTACTTC
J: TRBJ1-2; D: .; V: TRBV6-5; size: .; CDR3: CASSYSQGPYGYTF; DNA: TGTGCCAGCAGTTACTCGCAGGGTCCCTATGGCTACACCTTC
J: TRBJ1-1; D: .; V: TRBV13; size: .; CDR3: CASSLGSTWTEAFF; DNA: TGTGCCAGCAGCTTAGGCTCGACTTGGACTGAAGCTTTCTTT
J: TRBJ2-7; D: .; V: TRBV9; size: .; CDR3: CASSFRDTEDYEQYF; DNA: TGTGCCAGCAGCTTCCGGGACACTGAGGACTACGAGCAGTACTTC
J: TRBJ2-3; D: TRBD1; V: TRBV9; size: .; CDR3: CASSNRDRGTDTQYF; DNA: TGTGCCAGCAGCAACCGGGACAGGGGAACAGATACGCAGTATTTT
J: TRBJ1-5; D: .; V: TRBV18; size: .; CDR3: CASSPFGGNYQPQHF; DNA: TGTGCCAGCTCCCCCTTCGGGGGGAACTATCAGCCCCAGCATTTT
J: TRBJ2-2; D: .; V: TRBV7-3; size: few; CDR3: CASSLGGFPPNTGELFF; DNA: TGTGCCAGCAGCTTAGGCGGGTTTCCCCCGAACACCGGGGAGCTGTTTTTT
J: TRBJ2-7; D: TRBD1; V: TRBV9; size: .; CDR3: CASSVGTGFNEQYF; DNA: TGTGCCAGCAGCGTGGGGACAGGGTTCAACGAGCAGTACTTC
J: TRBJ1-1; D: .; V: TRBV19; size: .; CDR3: CASSSTGRLTEAFF; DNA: TGTGCCAGTAGCTCCACGGGGAGGCTCACTGAAGCTTTCTTT
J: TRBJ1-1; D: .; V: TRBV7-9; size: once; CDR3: CASSLFNTEAFF; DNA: TGTGCCAGCAGCTTATTTAACACTGAAGCTTTCTTT
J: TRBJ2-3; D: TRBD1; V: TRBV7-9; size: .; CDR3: CASSSRDRGPDTQYF; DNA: TGTGCCAGCAGCTCGAGGGACAGGGGGCCCGATACGCAGTATTTT
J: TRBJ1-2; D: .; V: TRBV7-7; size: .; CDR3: CASSSFQSAQLNF; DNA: TGTGCCAGCAGCTCCTTTCAGAGTGCCCAACTCAACTTC
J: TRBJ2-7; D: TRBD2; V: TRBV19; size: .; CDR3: CASSSSGGSGTREQYF; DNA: TGTGCCAGTAGTTCCTCCGGGGGCAGCGGGACTAGAGAGCAGTACTTC
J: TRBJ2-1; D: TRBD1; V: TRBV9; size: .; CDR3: CASSVAAWTGDSNEQFF; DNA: TGTGCCAGCAGCGTAGCCGCATGGACAGGGGATAGCAATGAGCAGTTCTTC
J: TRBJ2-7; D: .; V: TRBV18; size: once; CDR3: CASSPDSFSTYEQYF; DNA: TGTGCCAGCTCACCGGACAGCTTTTCCACCTACGAGCAGTACTTC
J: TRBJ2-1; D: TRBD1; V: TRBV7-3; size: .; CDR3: CASSSTGLEQFF; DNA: TGTGCCAGCAGCTCGACAGGGCTTGAGCAGTTCTTC
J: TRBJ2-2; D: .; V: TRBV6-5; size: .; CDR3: CASSYSRGGELFF; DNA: TGTGCCAGCAGTTACTCGCGAGGGGGGGAGCTGTTTTTT
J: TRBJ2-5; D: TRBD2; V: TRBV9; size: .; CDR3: CASSVGTSRQETQYF; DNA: TGTGCCAGCAGCGTAGGGACTAGTCGGCAAGAGACCCAGTACTTC
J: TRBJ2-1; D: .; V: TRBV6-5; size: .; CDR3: CASSSSHAAYNEQFF; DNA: TGTGCCAGCAGTTCATCCCACGCCGCCTACAATGAGCAGTTCTTC
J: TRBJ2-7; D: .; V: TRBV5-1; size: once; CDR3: CASSLAYEQYF; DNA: TGCGCCAGCAGCTTGGCGTACGAGCAGTACTTC
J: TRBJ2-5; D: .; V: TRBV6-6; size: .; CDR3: CASNPPGRETQYF; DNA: TGTGCCAGCAATCCCCCCGGGCGTGAGACCCAGTACTTC
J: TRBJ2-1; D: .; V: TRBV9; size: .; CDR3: CASSPVGGLMGNEQFF; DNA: TGTGCCAGCAGCCCCGTAGGAGGATTAATGGGCAATGAGCAGTTCTTC
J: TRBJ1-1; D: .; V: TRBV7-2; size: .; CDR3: CASSSGGVRSTEAFF; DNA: TGTGCCAGCAGCTCTGGGGGGGTACGGAGCACTGAAGCTTTCTTT
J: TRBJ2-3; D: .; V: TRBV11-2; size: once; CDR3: CASSPLTNTDTQYF; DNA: TGTGCCAGCAGCCCCCTGACCAACACAGATACGCAGTATTTT
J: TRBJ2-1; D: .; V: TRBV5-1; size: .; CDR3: CASSLALDNEQFF; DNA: TGCGCCAGCAGCTTAGCCTTGGACAATGAGCAGTTCTTC
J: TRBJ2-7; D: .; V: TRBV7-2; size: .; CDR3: CASSLDEGSVREQYF; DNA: TGTGCCAGCAGCTTAGATGAGGGTTCAGTTCGCGAGCAGTACTTC
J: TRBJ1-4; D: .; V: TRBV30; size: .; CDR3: CAWSKGGGDEKLFF; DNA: TGTGCCTGGTCCAAGGGGGGGGGCGATGAAAAACTGTTTTTT
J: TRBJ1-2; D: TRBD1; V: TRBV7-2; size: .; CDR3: CASSPQGGPPLDGYTF; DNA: TGTGCCAGCAGCCCTCAGGGGGGACCGCCTCTTGATGGCTACACCTTC
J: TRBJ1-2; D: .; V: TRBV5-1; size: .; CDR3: CASSLEGNNYGYTF; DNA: TGCGCCAGCAGCTTAGAGGGGAACAACTATGGCTACACCTTC
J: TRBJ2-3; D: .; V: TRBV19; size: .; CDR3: CASSMTDTQYF; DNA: TGTGCCAGTAGTATGACAGATACGCAGTATTTT
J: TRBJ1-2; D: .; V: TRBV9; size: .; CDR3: CASSPPAYGYTF; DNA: TGTGCCAGCAGCCCCCCGGCGTATGGCTACACCTTC
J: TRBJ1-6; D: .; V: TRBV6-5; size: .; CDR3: CASSSRDTSSNSPLHF; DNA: TGTGCCAGCAGTTCGCGGGACACAAGCTCTAATTCACCCCTCCACTTT